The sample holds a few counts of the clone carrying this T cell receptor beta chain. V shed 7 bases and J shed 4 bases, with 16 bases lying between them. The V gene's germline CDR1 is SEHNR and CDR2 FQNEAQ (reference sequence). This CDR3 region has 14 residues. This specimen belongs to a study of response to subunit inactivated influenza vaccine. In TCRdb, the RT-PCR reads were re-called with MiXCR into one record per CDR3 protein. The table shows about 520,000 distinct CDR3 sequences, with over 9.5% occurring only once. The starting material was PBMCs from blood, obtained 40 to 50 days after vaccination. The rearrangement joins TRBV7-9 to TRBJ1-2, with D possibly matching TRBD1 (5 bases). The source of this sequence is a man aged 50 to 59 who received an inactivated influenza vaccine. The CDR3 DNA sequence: TGTGCCAGCACCCTGGGGGAACGGTCCTATGGCTACACCTTC. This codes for CASTLGERSYGYTF.